The 22 T cell receptor beta chains below were found in one sample sequenced in a study of blood T cell repertoires in COVID-19. Sequencing used immunoSEQ multiplex PCR; TCRdb keeps in-frame clones, though not all of them. The table records hundreds of thousands of clones, roughly 89% of them present only once. Sample: peripheral blood. Source of these receptors: a man younger than 35 with COVID-19, enrolled during active disease.

This clone was picked up one time. The chain has TRBV2 and TRBJ2-3; 9 bases align to TRBD2. With V trimmed by 7 bases and J by 2 bases, 10 bases remained unmatched. The CDR3 is 16 residues long. Looked up from germline, CDR1 is SNHLY and CDR2 is FYNNEI. The CDR3 loop is CASNKERGAYTDTQYF. CDR3 nucleotides: TGTGCCAGCAATAAGGAGCGGGGGGCATACACAGATACGCAGTATTTT.

The chain has TRBV11-3 and TRBJ1-1, with TRBD1 matching over 7 bases. The CDR3 is made up of 15 amino acids. Germline V gene sequence: CDR1 SGHNT, CDR2 YENEEA. Trimming at V came to 5 bases and at J to 1 base, leaving 7 bases not matched to a gene. The CDR3 here is CASSPQGPRNTEAFF. CDR3 in DNA: TGTGCCAGCAGCCCACAGGGGCCCCGGAACACTGAAGCTTTCTTT.

The chain is built from TRBV13 and TRBJ2-3; D not certain. CDR1 is PRHDT and CDR2 is FYEKMQ in the germline V gene (reference sequence). V lost 5 bases to trimming and J lost 0 bases, with 15 bases between them. This CDR3 has 16 amino acids. In DNA, the CDR3 is TGTGCCAGCAGCCCCCCCCGCCAGACTAGCACAGATACGCAGTATTTT. Its translation is CASSPPRQTSTDTQYF.

The V gene is TRBV4-1, the J gene TRBJ2-7; 7 nucleotides match TRBD1. With V trimmed by 3 bases and J by 2 bases, 7 bases remained unmatched. This CDR3 has 15 residues. In germline, CDR1 is MGHRA, CDR2 YSYEKL. As DNA, the CDR3 is TGCGCCAGCAGCCAGCACCGGGACAGTGCCTACGAGCAGTACTTC. Amino acid sequence: CASSQHRDSAYEQYF.

V and J are TRBV5-4 and TRBJ2-7, with D perhaps TRBD1 (5 bases). V lost 5 bases, J lost 3 bases, and 12 bases lay in between. Germline assignment: CDR1 SGHNT and CDR2 YYREEE (reference sequence). The CDR3 is 13 residues long. CDR3: CASRKGQSYEQYF. In nucleotides, the CDR3 is TGTGCCAGCAGAAAAGGACAAAGCTACGAGCAGTACTTC. Looking up the rest from reference TRBV5-4 and TRBJ2-7 gives the full variable domain: ETGVTQSPTHLIKTRGQQVTLRCSSQSGHNTVSWYQQALGQGPQFIFQYYREEENGRGNFPPRFSGLQFPNYSSELNVNALELDDSALYLCASRKGQSYEQYFGPGTRLTVT.

To note about this clone: One end of the junction fails to match germline, which may point to a read error. J is TRBJ2-1 and V is TRBV18; 9 bases fit TRBD2. Germline V gene lookup returns CDR1 KGHSH and CDR2 LQKENI. The CDR3 runs to 14 residues. The CDR3 loop reads CASQGLASYDEQFF. CDR3 coding DNA: TGTGCCAGCCAGGGACTAGCCTCCTACGATGAGCAGTTCTTC.

This chain connects TRBV30 to TRBJ2-1; 8 positions match TRBD2. Germline V gene sequence: CDR1 GTSNPN, CDR2 SVGIG (reference sequence). V gave up 2 bases and J gave up 4 bases; unmatched junction bases: 4. The CDR3 is made up of 14 amino acids. In nucleotides, the CDR3 is TGTGCCTGGAGTTGGGCTAGCGGGTACAATGAGCAGTTCTTC. Residues: CAWSWASGYNEQFF.

The chain links TRBV2 to TRBJ1-1; 7 bases map to TRBD1. Germline loops: CDR1 SNHLY, CDR2 FYNNEI. This CDR3 has 11 amino acids. V lost 10 bases to trimming and J lost 4 bases; unmatched junction nucleotides: 3. CDR3 in amino acids: CAIGQATEAFF. For the CDR3, the DNA is TGTGCCATCGGACAGGCCACTGAAGCTTTCTTT.

This chain connects TRBV28 to TRBJ2-2; 7 bases fit TRBD1. The germline V gene has CDR1 MDHEN and CDR2 SYDVKM. This CDR3 spans 14 amino acids. Trimming cost V 5 bases and J 1 base; bases outside gene matches: 1. Here the CDR3 reads CASSRTGNTGELFF. CDR3 DNA sequence: TGTGCCAGCAGTCGGACAGGGAACACCGGGGAGCTGTTTTTT. Combining the CDR3 with reference TRBV28 and TRBJ2-2 gives the whole variable domain DVKVTQSSRYLVKRTGEKVFLECVQDMDHENMFWYRQDPGLGLRLIYFSYDVKMKEKGDIPEGYSVSREKKERFSLILESASTNQTSMYLCASSRTGNTGELFFGEGSRLTVL.

The chain combines TRBV21-1 with TRBJ2-5; the D segment call TRBD1 is taken from the table without a DNA check. TRBV21-1 is a recognized pseudogene. CDR3 length: 13 amino acids. The CDR3 DNA is TGTGCCAGCAGGGGGACAGGGAGAGAGACCCAGTACTTC. Amino acid sequence: CASRGTGRETQYF.

CDR3 coding DNA: TGTGCCAGCAGCCGAGGACAGGGAAGCTATGGCTACACCTTC. The encoded protein is CASSRGQGSYGYTF. The V call is TRBV3-1 (or the pseudogene TRBV3-2), the J call TRBJ1-2, with 8 bases lining up with TRBD1. Germline V gene lookup returns CDR1 LGHDT and CDR2 YNNKEL (reference sequence). Losses at the gene ends were 4 bases for V and 4 bases for J; bases not matched to a gene: 5. This CDR3 spans 14 amino acids.

This chain uses TRBV12-5 with TRBJ2-1; perhaps TRBD2 as D (6 bases). V dropped 3 bases and J dropped 8 bases, with 8 bases sitting between them. The germline V gene encodes CDR1 LGHNT and CDR2 FRNRAP. The CDR3 is made up of 12 amino acids. CDR3 sequence: CASGFPSDEQFF. DNA of the CDR3: TGTGCTAGTGGTTTCCCTAGCGATGAGCAGTTCTTC.

This chain connects TRBV5-4 to TRBJ2-3, with 9 positions matching TRBD1. The V gene end was trimmed by 6 bases and the J gene end by 0 bases; junction bases not matched to a gene: 5. CDR3 length equals 15 residues. The germline gives CDR1 SGHNT, CDR2 YYREEE (reference sequence). CDR3 region: CASKLTGGSTDTQYF. The DNA of the CDR3 is TGTGCCAGCAAGCTGACAGGGGGAAGCACAGATACGCAGTATTTT.

The V call is TRBV9, the J call TRBJ1-4, with D possibly being TRBD1 (5 bases). V lost 0 bases and J lost 3, with 9 bases in between. CDR1 and CDR2 (germline): SGDLS, YYNGEE. CDR3 size: 15 residues. Here the CDR3 reads CASSVAGGANEKLFF. DNA of the CDR3: TGTGCCAGCAGCGTAGCTGGGGGGGCTAATGAAAAACTGTTTTTT.

The chain links TRBV10-3 to TRBJ2-7; D perhaps matches TRBD2 (6 bases). The CDR3 totals 18 residues. Trimming pared 0 bases from V and 5 bases from J, leaving 23 bases between. The germline V gene has CDR1 ENHRY and CDR2 SYGVKD. CDR3 nucleotide sequence: TGTGCCATCAGTGAGTCCTTTCCTTTTAACCGGGAGTCCCACGAGCAGTACTTC. This sequence encodes CAISESFPFNRESHEQYF.

The V and J genes are TRBV5-6 and TRBJ2-7; unclear D gene. The CDR3 consists of 16 residues. The ends were cut back, 2 bases at V and 0 bases at J, with 15 bases in the middle. Germline CDR1 and CDR2: SGHDT and YYEEEE. CDR3 coding DNA: TGTGCCAGCAGCTTCGGGTGGTCTTCCAGCTCCTACGAGCAGTACTTC. Translation: CASSFGWSSSSYEQYF. The full variable domain, with the rest looked up from reference TRBV5-6 and TRBJ2-7, is DAGVTQSPTHLIKTRGQQVTLRCSPKSGHDTVSWYQQALGQGPQFIFQYYEEEERQRGNFPDRFSGHQFPNYSSELNVNALLLGDSALYLCASSFGWSSSSYEQYFGPGTRLTVT.

The gene calls are TRBV7-8 and TRBJ2-3, with 7 positions matching TRBD2. This CDR3 is 19 amino acids long. CDR1 is SGHVS, CDR2 FQNEAQ, per germline. V was clipped by 5 bases and J by 4 bases; unmatched bases: 21. Here the CDR3 reads CASSRGDSIGDNVADTQYF. CDR3 sequence (DNA): TGTGCCAGCAGCCGGGGGGACTCCATAGGTGACAATGTAGCAGATACGCAGTATTTT.

This chain links TRBV20-1 with TRBJ2-3, with 7 bases lining up with TRBD2. Germline assignment: CDR1 DFQATT and CDR2 SNEGSKA (reference sequence). V lost 6 bases and J lost 1; bases outside the gene matches: 16. This CDR3 has 17 amino acids. CDR3 sequence reads: CSASLGGRARGTDTQYF. CDR3 DNA: TGCAGTGCCAGTCTGGGTGGGAGGGCCCGAGGCACAGATACGCAGTATTTT.

The CDR3 loop is CASSPEAVAGNTIYF. Written as DNA, the CDR3 is TGTGCCAGCAGCCCCGAGGCAGTGGCTGGAAACACCATATATTTT. V usage is TRBV9 and J usage is TRBJ1-3, with D uncertain. CDR3 length: 15 residues. V lost 4 bases, J lost 2 bases, and 13 bases lay in between. The germline gives CDR1 SGDLS, CDR2 YYNGEE. Based on the CDR3 plus reference TRBV9 and TRBJ1-3, the full variable domain is DSGVTQTPKHLITATGQRVTLRCSPRSGDLSVYWYQQSLDQGLQFLIQYYNGEERAKGNILERFSAQQFPDLHSELNLSSLELGDSALYFCASSPEAVAGNTIYFGEGSWLTVV.

This clone was recorded once. V and J are TRBV5-1 and TRBJ2-7; 11 bases are a match to TRBD1. Germline V gene sequence: CDR1 SGHRS, CDR2 YFSETQ. The CDR3 is 14 residues long. Unmatched junction bases numbered 3, after V lost 2 bases and J lost 5 bases. In DNA, the CDR3 is TGCGCCAGCAGCTTTGGACAGGGGGCCCACGAGCAGTACTTC. The encoded protein is CASSFGQGAHEQYF.

The chain links TRBV10-3 to TRBJ2-3, with 7 bases lining up with TRBD2. CDR3 length equals 14 residues. Looked up from germline, CDR1 is ENHRY and CDR2 is SYGVKD. Trimming cost V 4 bases and J 3 bases; bases outside gene matches: 4. The CDR3 region is CAISGGGKTDTQYF. CDR3 coding DNA: TGTGCCATCAGTGGGGGGGGGAAGACAGATACGCAGTATTTT.

This clone was picked up many times. Written as DNA, the CDR3 is TGCGCCAGCACCACGGACGGGGGCACTGAAGCTTTCTTT. It encodes CASTTDGGTEAFF. The chain joins TRBV4-1 to TRBJ1-1, with D perhaps TRBD1 (5 bases). From germline, CDR1 is MGHRA and CDR2 YSYEKL. The length of the CDR3 is 13 residues. Trimming took 7 bases from V and 4 from J, leaving 13 bases between them.